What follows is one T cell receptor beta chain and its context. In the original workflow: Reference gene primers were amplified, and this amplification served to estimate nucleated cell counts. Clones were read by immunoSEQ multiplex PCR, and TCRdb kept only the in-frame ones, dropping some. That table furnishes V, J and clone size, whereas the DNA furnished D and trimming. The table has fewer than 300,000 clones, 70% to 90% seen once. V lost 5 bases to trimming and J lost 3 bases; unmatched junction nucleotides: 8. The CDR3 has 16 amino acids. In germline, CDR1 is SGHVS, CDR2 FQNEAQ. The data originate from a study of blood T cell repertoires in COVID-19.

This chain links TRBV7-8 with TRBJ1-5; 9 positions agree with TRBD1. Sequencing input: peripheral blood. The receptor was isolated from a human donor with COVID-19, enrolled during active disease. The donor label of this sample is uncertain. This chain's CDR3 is CASSRRTGAFNQPQHF. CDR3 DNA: TGTGCCAGCAGCCGCCGGACAGGGGCCTTCAATCAGCCCCAGCATTTT.